This TCR beta chain was found in a study of blood T cell repertoires in COVID-19. At the level of the study: Collection of acute and convalescent COVID-19 samples took place in the United States, Italy and Spain. T cells, B-cell-depleted T cells, or PBMCs provided the cDNA or gDNA that served as material.

CDR3 length: 13 amino acids. Trimming took 2 bases from V and 5 from J, leaving 9 bases between them. Germline CDR1 MNHNS, CDR2 SASEGT. Per the original data handling: Nucleated cell number was recorded as an estimate derived from reference gene primer amplification. The repertoire was sequenced with immunoSEQ multiplex PCR; TCRdb's copy has only in-frame clones and lacks some. V and J calls and clone size are given by that table; D and trimming were obtained from the DNA. The table records about 140,000 clones, approximately 73% of them present only once. The sequenced sample consisted of peripheral blood. The receptor was derived from a man between 60 and 75 years old with acute or convalescent COVID-19. The chain recombines TRBV6-1 with TRBJ1-2; D is possibly TRBD1 (5 bases). CDR3 bases: TGTGCCAGCAGTGAACCGGGGGGGTATGGCTACACCTTC. Translation: CASSEPGGYGYTF.